The next 18 T cell receptor beta chains were all read from a single sample in a study of blood T cells in healthy people across ages. A sample-barcoded 5' primer and a J-beta primer mix were used in a second PCR of roughly 7 to 12 cycles. MiXCR, run by TCRdb on the 5' RACE reads, gives a single entry per CDR3 protein. The sample includes roughly 2 million distinct CDR3 sequences, 40% to 55% of them seen just once. Sequencing used blood. The receptors shown here come from a woman aged 40 to 50 in good health.

This clonotype showed up just a few times. The chain couples TRBV4-3 to TRBJ2-7, with 8 bases fitting TRBD1. CDR1 LGHNA and CDR2 YSLEER come from the germline V gene. The CDR3 covers 15 residues. Trimming took 0 bases from V and 2 from J; bases not matched to a gene: 3. The CDR3 sequence: CASSQETGGPYEQYF. The CDR3 nucleotides read TGCGCCAGCAGCCAAGAAACAGGGGGGCCCTACGAGCAGTACTTC.

This clonotype occurred a few times. The V call is TRBV3-1, the J call TRBJ2-1; D is possibly TRBD1 or TRBD2 (5 bases each). This CDR3 contains 15 residues. V was clipped by 5 bases and J by 12 bases, with 23 bases between them. Germline CDR1 LGHDT, CDR2 YNNKEL (reference sequence). The CDR3 bases are TGTGCCAGCAGCGCCGGGATGGGGCTGGGGGATCGGCAGTTCTTC. This gives the protein CASSAGMGLGDRQFF.

This clonotype was picked up a small number of times. The chain employs TRBV7-8 and TRBJ2-7; D gene ambiguous. Germline V gene data show CDR1 as SGHVS and CDR2 as FQNEAQ. Trimming removed 0 bases at V and 3 bases at J, with 9 bases between. This CDR3 comprises 14 residues. CDR3 loop: CASSLAQRHYEQYF. The DNA of the CDR3 is TGTGCCAGCAGCTTAGCCCAGAGGCACTACGAGCAGTACTTC. Full variable domain (rest looked up from reference TRBV7-8 and TRBJ2-7): GAGVSQSPRYKVAKRGQDVALRCDPISGHVSLFWYQQALGQGPEFLTYFQNEAQLDKSGLPSDRFFAERPEGSVSTLKIQRTQQEDSAVYLCASSLAQRHYEQYFGPGTRLTVT.

This chain uses TRBV10-3 with TRBJ1-2; D is undetermined. The CDR3 consists of 13 residues. Germline V lookup: CDR1 ENHRY, CDR2 SYGVKD. Trimming left V 2 bases short and J 7 bases short, with 11 bases between. CDR3 in DNA: TGTGCCATCAGTGAGGGCAGATGGGGTGGCTACACCTTC. Its protein product is CAISEGRWGGYTF.

This clonotype was seen more than once but under ten times. V is TRBV4-2 and J is TRBJ2-3; 12 nucleotides align to TRBD2. This CDR3 has 14 residues. CDR1 is LGHNA, CDR2 YNFKEQ, per germline. The junction had 3 bases not matched to a gene; V was cut back by 3 bases and J by 8 bases. The CDR3 bases are TGTGCCAGCAGCCAGCCGGGACTAGCGGGTACGCAGTATTTT. Its protein product is CASSQPGLAGTQYF.

This clonotype was recorded once. The chain uses TRBV6-6 and TRBJ1-5; D remains unclear. There are 15 residues in the CDR3. CDR1 and CDR2 (germline): MNHNY, SVGAGI (reference sequence). V lost 2 bases and J 0 bases, leaving 8 bases between the germline ends. CDR3 sequence: CASSYLGYSNQPQHF. In DNA, the CDR3 is TGTGCCAGCAGTTACCTAGGGTATAGCAATCAGCCCCAGCATTTT.

This clonotype was found a few times. This sequence joins TRBV10-2 and TRBJ2-1, with D possibly TRBD2 on 7 matching bases. V was cut by 2 bases and J by 9 bases, with 14 bases left in between. This CDR3 spans 14 amino acids. CDR1 WSHSY and CDR2 SAAADI come from the germline V gene. The CDR3 DNA follows: TGCGCCAGCAGTGAGGGGGGGGGCTACTTTGAGCAGTTCTTC. Its translation is CASSEGGGYFEQFF.

This clonotype was recorded a few times. The chain joins TRBV29-1 to TRBJ1-2; D is unresolved. Between the trimmed V and J ends, which lost 0 bases and 2 bases, there was a span of 10 bases. CDR1 and CDR2 from the germline V gene are SQVTM and ANQGSEA. The CDR3 runs to 14 residues. CDR3 bases: TGCAGCGTTGAAGAGCGTAGCGGAAACTATGGCTACACCTTC. Protein product: CSVEERSGNYGYTF. Full variable domain (outside the CDR3, taken from reference TRBV29-1 and TRBJ1-2): SAVISQKPSRDICQRGTSLTIQCQVDSQVTMMFWYRQQPGQSLTLIATANQGSEATYESGFVIDKFPISRPNLTFSTLTVSNMSPEDSSIYLCSVEERSGNYGYTFGSGTRLTVV.

This clonotype was found a few times. The gene calls are TRBV20-1 and TRBJ2-5, with 10 nucleotides matching TRBD2. CDR1 DFQATT and CDR2 SNEGSKA come from the germline V gene (reference sequence). There are 15 residues in the CDR3. With 0 bases clipped from V and 5 bases from J, the junction kept 6 bases outside the gene matches. CDR3 amino acids: CSARELAGTPETQYF. The CDR3 DNA reads as TGCAGTGCTAGAGAACTAGCGGGGACCCCTGAGACCCAGTACTTC.

The genes are TRBV4-3 and TRBJ2-3; 8 nucleotides match TRBD1. This CDR3 is built from 18 residues. CDR1 LGHNA and CDR2 YSLEER come from the germline V gene. Trimming removed 0 bases from V and 2 bases from J; junction bases left unmatched: 10. CDR3 sequence reads: CASSQDPPGQGNTDTQYF. The CDR3 DNA reads TGCGCCAGCAGCCAAGATCCCCCCGGACAGGGTAACACAGATACGCAGTATTTT.

The chain's CDR3 is CASSYRDSGANVLTF. CDR3 DNA: TGTGCCAGCAGTTACCGGGACTCTGGGGCCAACGTCCTGACTTTC. The V call is TRBV6-2 or TRBV6-3, the J call TRBJ2-6; D is perhaps TRBD2 (5 bases). The V end was cut by 2 bases, the J end by 0 bases, with 5 bases between. Looked up from germline, CDR1 is MNHEY and CDR2 is SVGEGT. The length of the CDR3 is 15 residues.

This chain joins TRBV20-1 and TRBJ1-2; 7 bases map to TRBD1. V lost 0 bases, J lost 4 bases, and 8 bases stayed unmatched. The V gene's germline CDR1 is DFQATT and CDR2 SNEGSKA (reference sequence). The CDR3 spans 15 residues. The CDR3 spells CSARDPDRSGYGYTF. CDR3 nucleotides: TGCAGTGCTAGAGATCCGGACAGGTCAGGCTATGGCTACACCTTC.

The sample holds a few counts of this clonotype. The chain recombines TRBV12-3 or TRBV12-4 with TRBJ2-5; D possibly corresponds to TRBD2 (6 bases). V was trimmed by 5 bases and J by 5 bases, leaving 18 bases between them. This CDR3 is built from 15 residues. The CDR3 loop is CASSPLLANGETQYF. In nucleotides, the CDR3 is TGTGCCAGCAGTCCCCTTCTAGCGAACGGGGAGACCCAGTACTTC.

The table lists this clonotype with a few counts. V and J are TRBV13 and TRBJ1-2; the match to TRBD1 covers 8 bases. The J segment lost 3 bases and the V segment lost 5 bases, leaving 8 bases of the junction unmatched. The germline V gene encodes CDR1 PRHDT and CDR2 FYEKMQ (reference sequence). This CDR3 has 15 residues. The chain's CDR3 is CASSEKGQGHYGYTF. The CDR3 DNA sequence: TGTGCCAGCAGCGAGAAAGGACAGGGCCACTATGGCTACACCTTC.

With respect to this clonotype: At one of its ends the junction is not consistent with the germline gene, which may arise from a read error. The chain is built from TRBV7-2 and TRBJ2-3; D is perhaps TRBD1 or TRBD2 (5 bases each). This CDR3 region has 14 residues. CDR1 is SGHTA, CDR2 FQGNSA, per germline. CDR3 region: CASSIRLSTGTQYF. The CDR3, as DNA: TGTGCCAGCAGCATTAGACTAAGCACAGGTACGCAGTATTTT. The complete variable domain, with remaining parts taken from reference TRBV7-2 and TRBJ2-3, reads GAGVSQSPSNKVTEKGKDVELRCDPISGHTALYWYRQSLGQGLEFLIYFQGNSAPDKSGLPSDRFSAERTGGSVSTLTIQRTQQEDSAVYLCASSIRLSTGTQYFGPGTRLTVL.

The chain has TRBV4-1 and TRBJ2-5; no clear D. Germline V CDR1 and CDR2: MGHRA, YSYEKL. V was trimmed by 1 base and J by 3 bases, leaving 9 bases between them. This CDR3 region has 14 residues. In DNA, the CDR3 is TGCGCCAGCAGCCAAGTGCAGGAAAAAGAGACCCAGTACTTC. This gives the protein CASSQVQEKETQYF.

The rearrangement joins TRBV4-2 to TRBJ2-3; TRBD2 agrees at 9 bases. V was clipped by 0 bases and J by 3 bases; unmatched bases: 10. CDR3 length equals 18 residues. CDR1 and CDR2 (germline): LGHNA, YNFKEQ. The chain's CDR3 is CASSQEKSGGLNTDTQYF. The CDR3 nucleotides are TGTGCCAGCAGCCAAGAGAAGAGCGGGGGGTTGAATACAGATACGCAGTATTTT.

The chain has TRBV28 and TRBJ1-6; weak D call: TRBD1 (5 bases). V shed 2 bases and J shed 8 bases, with 13 bases lying between them. There are 15 residues in the CDR3. In germline, CDR1 is MDHEN, CDR2 SYDVKM. DNA for the CDR3: TGTGCCAGCAGTTTAGTATTTGGGGGACATTCACCCCTCCACTTT. It specifies CASSLVFGGHSPLHF.